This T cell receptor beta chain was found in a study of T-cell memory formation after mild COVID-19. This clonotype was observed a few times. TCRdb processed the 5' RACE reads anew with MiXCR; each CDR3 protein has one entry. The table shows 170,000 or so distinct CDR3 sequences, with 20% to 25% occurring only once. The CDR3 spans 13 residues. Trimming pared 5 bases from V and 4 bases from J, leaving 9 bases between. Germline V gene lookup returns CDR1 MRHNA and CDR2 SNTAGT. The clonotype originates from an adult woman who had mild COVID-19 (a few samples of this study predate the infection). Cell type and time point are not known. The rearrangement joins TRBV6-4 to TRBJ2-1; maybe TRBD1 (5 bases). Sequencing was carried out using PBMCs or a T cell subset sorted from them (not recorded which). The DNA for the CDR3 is TGTGCCAGCAGTCCGACAGATTACAATGAGCAGTTCTTC. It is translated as CASSPTDYNEQFF.